Listed below are T cell receptor beta chains from one sample, sequenced in a study of T cell responses to AZD1222 COVID-19 vaccine. TCRdb keeps only in-frame clones here, not all; method: immunoSEQ multiplex PCR. The data show some 110,000 clones, 90% to 95% seen once. Sequencing was performed on peripheral blood, taken on day 0 of AZD1222 vaccination. These TCRs come from an adult in good health. The CDR3 runs from the conserved cysteine through the conserved F or W. Fields, in order: clone size, V gene, D gene, J gene, CDR3 protein, CDR3 DNA. A D gene is named only where the DNA matches it firmly. The listing skips clone size in some rows; elsewhere it reads once, few, many or a size class.

-,TRBV2,-,TRBJ1-2,CASSVDSYGYTF,TGTGCCAGCAGTGTCGACAGCTATGGCTACACCTTC
-,TRBV11-1,-,TRBJ1-1,CASSLERRATEAFF,TGTGCCAGCAGCTTAGAAAGACGGGCCACTGAAGCTTTCTTT
once,TRBV7-9,-,TRBJ1-4,CASSLVTFNEKLFF,TGTGCCAGCAGCTTAGTTACGTTTAATGAAAAACTGTTTTTT
-,TRBV19,-,TRBJ2-3,CASRGLGGTDTQYF,TGTGCCAGTAGGGGCCTAGGAGGCACAGATACGCAGTATTTT
-,TRBV9,TRBD1,TRBJ1-3,CASSPSGGFRRNTIYF,TGTGCCAGCAGCCCCTCAGGGGGTTTTAGGAGAAACACCATATATTTT
-,TRBV27,-,TRBJ1-4,CASSFNGGNEKLFF,TGTGCCAGCAGTTTCAACGGAGGCAATGAAAAACTGTTTTTT
-,TRBV27,TRBD1,TRBJ2-2,CASSSPGQGAGELFF,TGTGCCAGCAGTTCTCCGGGACAGGGGGCCGGGGAGCTGTTTTTT
-,TRBV28,-,TRBJ1-6,CASSFHSPLHF,TGTGCCAGCAGTTTCCATTCACCCCTCCACTTT
-,TRBV3-1/TRBV3-2,TRBD1,TRBJ1-2,CASSQRGGQALNYGYTF,TGTGCCAGCAGCCAACGGGGGGGACAGGCGTTAAACTATGGCTACACCTTC
once,TRBV27,-,TRBJ2-2,CASSTFAGELFF,TGTGCCAGCAGTACCTTTGCCGGGGAGCTGTTTTTT
-,TRBV10-3,-,TRBJ1-2,CAISDPYSGTKQGYTF,TGTGCCATCAGTGACCCATACTCCGGGACGAAGCAAGGCTACACCTTC
-,TRBV7-3,-,TRBJ2-3,CASSPLVSDTDTQYF,TGTGCCAGCAGCCCGCTGGTTAGCGACACAGATACGCAGTATTTT
once,TRBV27,-,TRBJ1-5,CASSQIDWGVLNQPQHF,TGTGCCAGCAGCCAAATCGACTGGGGTGTACTCAATCAGCCCCAGCATTTT
-,TRBV27,-,TRBJ2-2,CASRLQGFTGELFF,TGTGCCAGCAGATTACAGGGATTCACCGGGGAGCTGTTTTTT
-,TRBV27,-,TRBJ2-7,CASSTSPYEQYF,TGTGCCAGCAGCACTAGTCCCTACGAGCAGTACTTC
-,TRBV11-2,-,TRBJ2-7,CASSLAFHEQYF,TGTGCCAGCAGCTTAGCTTTCCACGAGCAGTACTTC
once,TRBV28,-,TRBJ2-3,CASSLAGSSTDTQYF,TGTGCCAGCAGCTTAGCCGGCTCTAGCACAGATACGCAGTATTTT
-,TRBV29-1,-,TRBJ2-7,CSVSGTYEQYF,TGCAGCGTATCTGGGACCTACGAGCAGTACTTC
-,TRBV11-2,-,TRBJ2-7,CASSLDPGTTYEQYF,TGTGCCAGCAGCTTAGATCCCGGGACCACCTACGAGCAGTACTTC
-,TRBV14,-,TRBJ2-1,CASSQFLVQSYNEQFF,TGTGCCAGCAGCCAATTCTTAGTGCAGTCCTACAATGAGCAGTTCTTC